These T cell receptor beta chains were read from a single sample in a study of read filtering for tumor transcriptome and immune sequencing. From the reads, TCRdb called clonotypes with MiXCR, one entry per CDR3 protein. The profile shows approximately 45,000 distinct CDR3 sequences, 15% to 20% of them singletons. What was sequenced was a population of CD138-negative cells sorted from bone marrow. The receptors here all came from a donor over 35 with multiple myeloma. Each CDR3 is given with its conserved first and last residue. Each record gives: V gene, D gene, clone size, J gene, CDR3 DNA, CDR3 protein. The D gene is left open where the match is weak. Only part of the rows carry a size: once, few, many, or a class if the clone is expanded.

>TRBV2|NA|few|TRBJ2-7
TGTGCCAGCAGGTCGAGTCAGATGGGCGAGCAGTACTTC
CASRSSQMGEQYF
>TRBV5-1|NA|NA|TRBJ2-5
TGCGCCAGCAGCAATGGGATTCAAGAGACCCAGTACTTC
CASSNGIQETQYF
>TRBV20-1|TRBD2|NA|TRBJ2-3
TGCAGTGCTAGCCCCCGGACTAGCGCAAGCACAGATACGCAGTATTTT
CSASPRTSASTDTQYF
>TRBV6-2/TRBV6-3|TRBD1|NA|TRBJ1-1
TGTGCCAGCAGTTATGGACAGGGGGCAAATTTTGAAGCTCTCTTT
CASSYGQGANFEALF
>TRBV28|NA|many|TRBJ2-3
TGTGCCAGCAGTGAAGGTTTGGGGTCGAGAGATACGCAGTATTTT
CASSEGLGSRDTQYF
>TRBV12-3/TRBV12-4|TRBD1|NA|TRBJ1-5
TGTGCCAGCGGGGGACAGAGCAATCAGCCCCAGCATTTT
CASGGQSNQPQHF
>TRBV28|TRBD1|medium-sized|TRBJ2-1
TGTGCCAGCAGTCCCGGGACAGACTACAATGAGCAGTTCTTC
CASSPGTDYNEQFF
>TRBV7-9|TRBD2|NA|TRBJ2-7
TGTGCCAGCAGCTCCTTTAGCGGGCCCCCTGGCTACGAGCAGTACTTC
CASSSFSGPPGYEQYF
>TRBV19|NA|NA|TRBJ2-2
TGTGCCAGTAGTATAAGCCTAGCGTTTGGCACCGGGGAGCTGTTTTTT
CASSISLAFGTGELFF
>TRBV29-1|NA|many|TRBJ2-2
TGCAGCGTTGTGGTCCCGACGAACACCGGGGAGCTGTTTTTT
CSVVVPTNTGELFF
>TRBV14|NA|few|TRBJ2-1
TGTGCCAGCAGCCAAGACGGACACTACAATGAGCAGTTCTTC
CASSQDGHYNEQFF
>TRBV29-1|NA|medium-sized|TRBJ2-1
TGCAGCGAGGTCGGTTCTCTCGCTCCGGATGAGCAGTTCTTC
CSEVGSLAPDEQFF
>TRBV28|NA|few|TRBJ1-5
TGTGCCAGCAGTTCGAATTACCAGGGATCTAGCAATCAGCCCCAGCATTTT
CASSSNYQGSSNQPQHF
>TRBV6-1|TRBD1|NA|TRBJ2-3
TGTGCCAGCAGGCGAGACAGGGGTCGGTATACGCAGTATTTT
CASRRDRGRYTQYF
>TRBV5-4|NA|many|TRBJ2-3
TGTGCCAGCAGCAGTAGCACAGATACGCAGTATTTT
CASSSSTDTQYF
>TRBV29-1|NA|NA|TRBJ2-5
TGTAGCGTTGACGGCAGTCCGGAGACCCAGTACTTC
CSVDGSPETQYF
>TRBV30|NA|NA|TRBJ2-1
TGTGCCCGGGGTTTTCCCGGGCCCTCCGCCCATGAGCAGTTCTTC
CARGFPGPSAHEQFF
>TRBV18|TRBD2|few|TRBJ2-2
TGTGCCAGCTCACCGCCGCGGACTAGCGGGAGAGGAGCCAACACCGGGGAGCTGTTTTTT
CASSPPRTSGRGANTGELFF
>TRBV18|NA|many|TRBJ1-1
TGTGCCAGCTCACCACCAATGGGGGTTAACACTGAAGCTTTCTTT
CASSPPMGVNTEAFF
>TRBV7-9|NA|many|TRBJ1-1
TGTGCCAGCAGCTTACACCAGGGCGCCCACTCCATGAACACTGAAGCTTTCTTT
CASSLHQGAHSMNTEAFF
>TRBV4-1|NA|NA|TRBJ2-3
TGCGCCAGCAGCCAAAGGGTGGGGGGGCCGGATACGCAGTATTTT
CASSQRVGGPDTQYF
>TRBV6-4|TRBD2|many|TRBJ2-1
TGTGCCAGCAGTTTAGGTCTAGCGGGCCACAATGAGCAGTTCTTC
CASSLGLAGHNEQFF
>TRBV29-1|TRBD2|few|TRBJ2-3
TGCAGCGTTGGGCCTAGCGGGAGCACAGATACGCAGTATTTT
CSVGPSGSTDTQYF
>TRBV18|TRBD1|many|TRBJ1-1
TGTGCCAGCTCACCGGACAGGGCTGAAGCTTTCTTT
CASSPDRAEAFF
>TRBV2|NA|few|TRBJ2-3
TGTGCCAGCACCGTTTCGGGGGTCCACACAGATACGCAGTATTTT
CASTVSGVHTDTQYF
>TRBV9|TRBD2|many|TRBJ2-1
TGTGCCAGCAGCCCACCCGAGGTAGCGGGAGTAGGTGAGCAGTTCTTC
CASSPPEVAGVGEQFF
>TRBV6-5|TRBD1|many|TRBJ2-2
TGTGCCAGCAGGGATAGCTTCGGGACAGAGAACACCGGGGAGCTGTTTTTT
CASRDSFGTENTGELFF
>TRBV6-2/TRBV6-3|NA|medium-sized|TRBJ2-1
TGTGCCAGCACCGAAGAGGGCCACCGGGGAGCCTACAATGAGCAGTTCTTC
CASTEEGHRGAYNEQFF
>TRBV28|TRBD1|NA|TRBJ1-4
TGTGCCGGCAGTCAGGACAGGGGGACTTTTAATGAAAAACTGTTTTTT
CAGSQDRGTFNEKLFF
>TRBV7-9|TRBD2|few|TRBJ2-7
TGTGCCAGCAGACGGGGAGCGGGAGCCCCCTACGAGCAGTACTTC
CASRRGAGAPYEQYF